This T cell receptor beta chain was observed in a study of T-cell memory formation after mild COVID-19. CDR1 SGHTA and CDR2 FQGNSA come from the germline V gene. This CDR3 is 16 amino acids long. Trimming cost V 4 bases and J 2 bases; bases outside gene matches: 9. MiXCR, applied by TCRdb to the 5' RACE reads, yields one record per CDR3 protein. The repertoire includes roughly 450,000 distinct CDR3 sequences, 15% to 20% of them detected once, and around 12% sits in the top ten. The chain uses TRBV7-2 and TRBJ2-3; 7 bases are shared with TRBD2. The specimen sequenced was PBMCs or a T cell subset sorted from them (not recorded which). This TCR derives from an adult woman who had mild COVID-19 (a few samples of this study predate the infection). Cell type and time point are not known. The DNA for the CDR3 is TGTGCCAGCAGCTACGCTAGCGGACTGATCACAGATACGCAGTATTTT. This gives the protein CASSYASGLITDTQYF.